A selection of T cell receptor beta chains follows, all from one sample in a study of tumor and adjacent non-tumor tissue in lung cancer. TCRdb reanalysed the multiplex PCR reads using MiXCR and keeps one entry per CDR3 protein. The sample comprises 95,000 to 150,000 distinct CDR3 sequences, around three fifths of which are singletons, and 9.5% to 15% rests with the top ten. The specimen was lung tumor tissue. Source of these receptors: a man aged 25 to 40 with non-small cell lung cancer. Each CDR3 is given without its conserved first and last residue.

AINPTSGGAADTQY,TRBV10-3
ASSQLGLAGGSEQL,TRBV4-2
SVSQIGYT,TRBV29-1
ASSPFLADVESEQF,TRBV12-3/TRBV12-4
ASSLDFGANVLT,TRBV12-3/TRBV12-4
ASSFGSNQPQH,TRBV11-1
ASRKNHQGANIQY,TRBV11-1
SARGLAGFGNEQF,TRBV20-1
SAGAREYDEQF,TRBV29-1
SVEYVGSGSGNTIY,TRBV29-1
ASSSGVLQSHEQF,TRBV7-9
ASSQELLAGDNEQF,TRBV4-1
ASSRGTRKQPQH,TRBV12-3/TRBV12-4
ASSFTGQGNGYT,TRBV5-1
ASSLRLGQAF,TRBV12-3/TRBV12-4
ASKAGLRVNNEQF,TRBV11-2
ASEDLQSMGEQF,TRBV6-2/TRBV6-3
ASSQGLSIGTQY,TRBV5-4
ASSRQGWAGDTIY,TRBV6-5
ASSSRGWGLESQY,TRBV6-5
DSSPEPAGKEETQY,TRBV12-3/TRBV12-4
ASSKGETGQTYEQY,TRBV4-1
SASPGNTYERY,TRBV20-1
ASSRDRGTDTQY,TRBV5-1
ASRGMGGRPNEQF,TRBV2
ANSPYLYNEQF,TRBV7-2
ARSQDSGGAHTEELF,TRBV4-1
ASSGDRGGYINQPQH,TRBV6-1
SARDSARGSEKLF,TRBV20-1
SVRDQKQGFVGAEAY,TRBV20-1